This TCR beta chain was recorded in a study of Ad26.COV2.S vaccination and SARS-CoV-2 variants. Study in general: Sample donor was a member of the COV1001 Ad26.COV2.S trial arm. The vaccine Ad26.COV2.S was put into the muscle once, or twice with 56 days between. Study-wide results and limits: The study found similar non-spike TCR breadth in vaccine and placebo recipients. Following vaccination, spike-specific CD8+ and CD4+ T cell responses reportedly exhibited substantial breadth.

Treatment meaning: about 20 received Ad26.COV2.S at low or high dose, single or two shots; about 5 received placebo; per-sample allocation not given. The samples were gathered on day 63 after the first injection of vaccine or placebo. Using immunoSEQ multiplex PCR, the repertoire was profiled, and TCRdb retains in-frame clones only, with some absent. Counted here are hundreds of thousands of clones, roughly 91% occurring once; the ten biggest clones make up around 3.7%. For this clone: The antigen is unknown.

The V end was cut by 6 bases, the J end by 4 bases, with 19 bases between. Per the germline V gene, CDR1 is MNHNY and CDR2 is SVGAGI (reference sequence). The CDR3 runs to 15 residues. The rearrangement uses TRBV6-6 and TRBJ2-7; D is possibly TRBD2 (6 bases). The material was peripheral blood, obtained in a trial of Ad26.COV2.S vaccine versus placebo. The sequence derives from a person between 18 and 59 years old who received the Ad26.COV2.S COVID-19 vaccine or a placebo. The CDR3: CASSSTRRDSYEQYF. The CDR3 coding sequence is TGTGCCAGCAGCTCAACCAGGCGGGACTCATACGAGCAGTACTTC.